Here is one T cell receptor beta chain with its context. Antigen unknown. This record comes from a study of siplizumab effects on memory and regulatory T cells. Study conclusions and caveats: The mapping of alloreactive clones to unstimulated subsets covered only a minor fraction of them. No naive or memory phenotype could be assigned to roughly 80-97% of proliferating clones. Greater diversity than memory cells seemed evident in naive T cells, which also appeared to be major alloresponse contributors.

Assays were performed on roughly 90,000 TCR templates per sample. Generated by immunoSEQ multiplex PCR, the TCRdb table keeps only in-frame clones and is missing some. This table holds about 100,000 clones, about 95% found once. Deletions cut 2 bases from V and 8 bases from J, with 12 bases between. This CDR3 has 12 residues. CDR1 and CDR2 (germline): SQVTM, ANQGSEA. The receptor was derived from a human donor in good health. Sequencing was performed on non-Treg CD4+ T cells sorted from blood. The rearrangement joins TRBV29-1 to TRBJ1-2, with D maybe TRBD1 (6 bases). Here the CDR3 reads CSVERGRGGYTF. The CDR3, as DNA: TGCAGCGTTGAACGGGGGCGAGGGGGCTACACCTTC.